Listed here are 6 T cell receptor beta chains from one sample, sequenced in a study of shared clonotypes between healthy human individuals. Profiled with immunoSEQ multiplex PCR; TCRdb holds only in-frame clones, not every one. The sample contains 2 million to 2.5 million clones, approximately 94% of which appear only once. Sequences were obtained from naive CD4+ T cells sorted from blood. Regarding subset: CD45RA+ positively selected. These receptor sequences come from a man in his late teens or twenties in good health.

Here the CDR3 reads CASSLSVGTSGTGELFF. As DNA, the CDR3 is TGTGCCAGCAGCTTGTCAGTAGGGACTAGCGGCACCGGGGAGCTGTTTTTT. The rearrangement links TRBV7-9 to TRBJ2-2, with 11 bases aligning to TRBD2. Germline CDR1 reads SEHNR; CDR2 reads FQNEAQ (reference sequence). Germline trimming cut 3 bases from V and 4 bases from J; bases unmatched to any gene: 7. This CDR3 is built from 17 residues.

The chain links TRBV29-1 to TRBJ2-3, with no clear D. Germline V CDR1 and CDR2: SQVTM, ANQGSEA. V dropped 2 bases and J dropped 2 bases, with 8 bases sitting between them. The CDR3 has 13 amino acids. CDR3 region: CSVEPLYTDTQYF. CDR3 coding DNA: TGCAGCGTTGAACCGCTATACACAGATACGCAGTATTTT.

The chain has TRBV5-6 and TRBJ1-3, with a possible D match to TRBD1 (5 bases). The CDR3 contains 17 residues. Germline CDR1 reads SGHDT; CDR2 reads YYEEEE. Trimming pared 4 bases from V and 0 bases from J, leaving 17 bases between. The CDR3 bases are TGTGCCAGCAGCACCCCCGGGGGAGGGCGCTCTGGAAACACCATATATTTT. Protein: CASSTPGGGRSGNTIYF.

The chain links TRBV29-1 to TRBJ1-5, with D perhaps matching TRBD1 (6 bases). Germline CDR1 SQVTM, CDR2 ANQGSEA. This CDR3 region has 16 residues. The germline V and J ends were trimmed by 5 bases and 2 bases, with 19 bases remaining between them. Here the CDR3 DNA reads TGCAGCGTTCTGGGGGCTGTAGCAGGGGGCAATCAGCCCCAGCATTTT. This codes for CSVLGAVAGGNQPQHF.

The chain combines TRBV10-1 with TRBJ1-1; 9 bases line up with TRBD1. Trimming cost V 11 bases and J 1 base; bases outside gene matches: 8. The CDR3 runs 14 residues. Germline-derived CDR1 and CDR2 are WNHNN and SYGVQD (reference sequence). CDR3 loop: CAGYRGRGNTEAFF. For the CDR3, the DNA is TGCGCCGGATACAGGGGGCGAGGGAACACTGAAGCTTTCTTT.

This rearrangement joins TRBV28 to TRBJ2-1; no clear D gene. Germline assignment: CDR1 MDHEN and CDR2 SYDVKM. V gave up 2 bases and J gave up 8 bases, with 7 bases separating them. The CDR3 length is 12 residues. The CDR3 sequence: CASSLVGDEQFF. CDR3 coding DNA: TGTGCCAGCAGTTTAGTTGGGGATGAGCAGTTCTTC.